A single sample is the source of the 21 T cell receptor beta chains below, sequenced in a study of T cell repertoires in cytomegalovirus infection. TCRdb independently ran MiXCR on the reads; one entry per CDR3 protein. This sample carries approximately 990,000 distinct CDR3 sequences, roughly 30% of them seen once, and the ten largest clones take around an eighth. For these TCRs, the target antigens are not known. Sequenced here: cultured CD8+ T cells from PBMCs, sampled from culture after CMV antigen stimulation. These receptors all stem from a human donor in good health (CMV status not recorded). Some clones in this sample may be carry-over from other donors' samples.

The chain uses TRBV4-1 and TRBJ2-1; D unclear. This CDR3 contains 13 residues. Looked up from germline, CDR1 is MGHRA and CDR2 is YSYEKL. V lost 1 base and J 5 bases, leaving 6 bases between the germline ends. DNA of the CDR3: TGCGCCAGCAGCCAAGGCCTCCACAATGAGCAGTTCTTC. Its protein product is CASSQGLHNEQFF.

The chain uses TRBV12-3 or TRBV12-4 and TRBJ1-5; no reliable D call. V was shortened by 10 bases and J by 7 bases, with 14 bases between the two germline ends. CDR3 length equals 12 residues. The CDR3 nucleotides read TGTGCCAACAGCCCGGGGAGACAGCCCCAGCATTTT. Protein product: CANSPGRQPQHF.

This clonotype turned up a few times. The chain is built from TRBV6-9 and TRBJ2-1, with TRBD2 matching over 9 bases. The germline CDR1 and CDR2 sequences are MNHGY and SVAAGI. This CDR3 spans 16 amino acids. J lost 3 bases, V lost 5 bases, and 8 bases had no gene match. CDR3 amino acids: CASSHFSGGGYNEQFF. DNA of the CDR3: TGTGCCAGCAGTCACTTTAGCGGGGGAGGCTACAATGAGCAGTTCTTC.

This clonotype occurred a few times. The genes are TRBV15 and TRBJ1-1; 9 nucleotides line up with TRBD1. From germline, CDR1 is LNHNV and CDR2 YYDKDF (reference sequence). The CDR3 loop spans 16 amino acids. After removal of 5 bases from V and 7 bases from J, the junction contained 14 bases not matched to a gene. The CDR3, as DNA: TGTGCCACCAGCGTAAAGACCCGACAGGGGGGAAATGAAGCTTTCTTT. Amino acid sequence: CATSVKTRQGGNEAFF. The full variable domain, completed using reference TRBV15 and TRBJ1-1, is DAMVIQNPRYQVTQFGKPVTLSCSQTLNHNVMYWYQQKSSQAPKLLFHYYDKDFNNEADTPDNFQSRRPNTSFCFLDIRSPGLGDTAMYLCATSVKTRQGGNEAFFGQGTRLTVV.

The V call is TRBV6-1, the J call TRBJ1-1, with no clear D. The V gene lost 5 bases and the J gene lost 1 base, with 8 bases spanning the gap. Germline CDR1 and CDR2: MNHNS and SASEGT. The CDR3 contains 13 residues. The CDR3 DNA sequence: TGTGCCAGCAGTTACAATAAGAACACTGAAGCTTTCTTT. Translating it yields CASSYNKNTEAFF.

This clonotype was found a few times. The CDR3 reads CASSSSWSNQPQHF. DNA for the CDR3: TGTGCCAGCAGTTCTAGCTGGAGCAATCAGCCCCAGCATTTT. V usage is TRBV27 and J usage is TRBJ1-5; no clear D. This CDR3 spans 14 amino acids. Trimming removed 4 bases from V and 1 base from J, with 8 bases in between. The germline V gene has CDR1 MNHEY and CDR2 SMNVEV (reference sequence).

The V and J genes are TRBV10-3 and TRBJ1-2; no definite D call. The length of the CDR3 is 13 residues. The V and J ends lost 2 bases and 5 bases respectively, with 9 bases between them. CDR1 and CDR2 (germline): ENHRY, SYGVKD. The CDR3 nucleotides read TGTGCCATCAGTGAGAATGCAGGATATGGCTACACCTTC. Its protein product is CAISENAGYGYTF.

This chain joins TRBV19 and TRBJ1-5; D is uncertain. V lost 4 bases and J lost 3, with 13 bases in between. Germline CDR1 is LNHDA and CDR2 is SQIVND (reference sequence). The CDR3 runs 15 residues. As DNA, the CDR3 is TGTGCCAGTAGTAACCGGGAGGCACACAATCAGCCCCAGCATTTT. This sequence encodes CASSNREAHNQPQHF.

This chain connects TRBV15 to TRBJ1-3; D uncertain. In germline, CDR1 is LNHNV, CDR2 YYDKDF (reference sequence). Trimming pared 7 bases from V and 0 bases from J, leaving 4 bases between. The CDR3 covers 12 residues. CDR3 nucleotide sequence: TGTGCCACCACAAGCTCTGGAAACACCATATATTTT. Translation gives CATTSSGNTIYF.

The chain has TRBV9 and TRBJ1-2, with no clear D. Germline CDR1 SGDLS, CDR2 YYNGEE. The CDR3 is made up of 9 amino acids. This chain's CDR3 is CAGAGGYTF. The CDR3 nucleotides read TGTGCGGGCGCGGGTGGCTACACCTTC.

This chain links TRBV9 with TRBJ2-1; 12 nucleotides agree with TRBD2. CDR3 length: 20 residues. Germline V gene lookup returns CDR1 SGDLS and CDR2 YYNGEE. V gave up 0 bases and J gave up 2 bases; unmatched junction bases: 12. CDR3 residues: CASSVEGLAGGVGTYNEQFF. DNA of the CDR3: TGTGCCAGCAGCGTAGAGGGACTAGCGGGTGGAGTAGGGACCTACAATGAGCAGTTCTTC.

The chain employs TRBV6-2 or TRBV6-3 and TRBJ1-1, with 9 bases identical to TRBD1. Germline V CDR1 and CDR2: MNHEY, SVGEGT. This CDR3 comprises 12 residues. Losses at the gene ends were 7 bases for V and 10 bases for J; bases not matched to a gene: 7. This chain's CDR3 is CASTTGGLGAFF. The CDR3 DNA is TGTGCCAGCACAACAGGGGGCCTCGGAGCTTTCTTT.

This clonotype was found a few times. The chain links TRBV11-3 to TRBJ2-1, with 10 bases lining up with TRBD1. V dropped 3 bases and J dropped 8; count of bases not matched to a gene: 7. Germline values: CDR1 SGHNT, CDR2 YENEEA. The length of the CDR3 is 15 residues. The CDR3 spells CASSFGTGVGDEQFF. In DNA form, the CDR3 reads TGTGCCAGCAGCTTCGGGACAGGGGTTGGGGATGAGCAGTTCTTC.

Turning to this clonotype: Relative to the germline gene, one junction end is altered; a read error may explain this. Here the CDR3 DNA reads TGTGCTAGCAGCACGGGACTAGCGGGGGGTACGAACAATGAGCAGTTCTTC. It is translated as CASSTGLAGGTNNEQFF. The chain recombines TRBV7-6 with TRBJ2-1; 15 bases are a match to TRBD2. The CDR3 has 17 residues. Germline V CDR1 and CDR2: SGHVS, FNYEAQ. The variable domain in full, completed from reference TRBV7-6 and TRBJ2-1, reads GAGVSQSPRYKVTKRGQDVALRCDPISGHVSLYWYRQALGQGPEFLTYFNYEAQQDKSGLPNDRFSAERPEGSISTLTIQRTEQRDSAMYRCASSTGLAGGTNNEQFFGPGTRLTVL.

The rearrangement uses TRBV5-5 and TRBJ2-1, with TRBD2 as a possible D gene (5 bases). Germline CDR1 is SGHKS and CDR2 is YYEKEE (reference sequence). The CDR3 is 15 amino acids. Between the trimmed V and J ends, which lost 1 base and 3 bases, there was a span of 11 bases. The CDR3 loop is CASSLLTTHYNEQFF. The DNA for the CDR3 is TGTGCCAGCAGCTTGCTGACTACACACTACAATGAGCAGTTCTTC.

This chain links TRBV6-2 or TRBV6-3 with TRBJ2-2; no firm D call. This CDR3 contains 17 residues. Per germline, CDR1 MNHEY and CDR2 SVGEGT. V dropped 2 bases and J dropped 7 bases, with 20 bases sitting between them. This CDR3 is CASSYPLAENWGGELFF. CDR3 sequence (DNA): TGTGCCAGCAGTTACCCCCTGGCGGAGAATTGGGGCGGGGAGCTGTTTTTT.

This clonotype was seen only a few times. The chain has TRBV4-1 and TRBJ2-1, with D unclear. V was cut by 4 bases and J by 7 bases, with 14 bases left in between. This CDR3 is 14 amino acids long. Germline assignment: CDR1 MGHRA and CDR2 YSYEKL. CDR3 residues: CASSLTLYENEQFF. For the CDR3, the DNA is TGCGCCAGCAGCCTCACCCTCTACGAGAATGAGCAGTTCTTC.

The rearrangement joins TRBV5-5 to TRBJ1-3, with D perhaps TRBD1 (5 bases). V shed 4 bases and J shed 0 bases, with 11 bases lying between them. This CDR3 spans 15 amino acids. Germline V lookup: CDR1 SGHKS, CDR2 YYEKEE (reference sequence). The CDR3 coding sequence is TGTGCCAGCAGCCCCAGGGCCCTCTCTGGAAACACCATATATTTT. It is translated as CASSPRALSGNTIYF.

This clonotype was counted a few times. The genes are TRBV6-1 and TRBJ2-3; a possible D gene is TRBD1 (6 bases). This CDR3 spans 16 amino acids. The germline V and J ends were trimmed by 4 bases and 0 bases, with 14 bases remaining between them. Per the germline V gene, CDR1 is MNHNS and CDR2 is SASEGT. The CDR3 region has the DNA TGTGCCAGCAGTGGGACCGGGACATTCAGCACAGATACGCAGTATTTT. Residues: CASSGTGTFSTDTQYF.

The chain has TRBV7-2 and TRBJ1-1; the D gene is possibly TRBD1 (5 bases). The V end was cut by 5 bases, the J end by 6 bases, with 16 bases between. The CDR3 covers 14 residues. In germline, CDR1 is SGHTA, CDR2 FQGNSA. Written as DNA, the CDR3 is TGTGCCAGCAGCCGCCTTCAGGGTCGGGCTGAAGCTTTCTTT. This translates into CASSRLQGRAEAFF.

This clonotype has ten or more counts. The rearrangement uses TRBV7-6 and TRBJ2-5; tentatively, D is TRBD1 or TRBD2 (6 bases each). Per germline, CDR1 SGHVS and CDR2 FNYEAQ. V dropped 3 bases and J dropped 1 base, with 15 bases sitting between them. There are 16 residues in the CDR3. DNA for the CDR3: TGTGCCAGCAGCTTCGACACGGAGGGGGTCCAAGAGACCCAGTACTTC. This encodes CASSFDTEGVQETQYF.